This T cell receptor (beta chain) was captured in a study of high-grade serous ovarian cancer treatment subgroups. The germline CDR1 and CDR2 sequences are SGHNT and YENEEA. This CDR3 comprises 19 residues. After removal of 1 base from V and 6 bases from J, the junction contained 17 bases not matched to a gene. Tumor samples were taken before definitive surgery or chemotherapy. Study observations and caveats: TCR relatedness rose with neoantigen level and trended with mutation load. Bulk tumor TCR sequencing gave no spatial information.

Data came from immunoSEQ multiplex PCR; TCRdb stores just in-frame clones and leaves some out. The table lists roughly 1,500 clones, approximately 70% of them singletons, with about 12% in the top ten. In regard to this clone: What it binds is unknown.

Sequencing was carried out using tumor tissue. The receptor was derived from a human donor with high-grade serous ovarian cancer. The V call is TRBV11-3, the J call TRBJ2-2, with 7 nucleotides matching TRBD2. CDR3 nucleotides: TGTGCCAGCAGCTTAGTATCGGCGGGAGTTGTCGTAGGGGCCGGGGAGCTGTTTTTT. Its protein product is CASSLVSAGVVVGAGELFF.